This T cell receptor beta chain was sequenced in a study of regulatory T cells in long-lasting Graves disease. CDR3-region Arm-PCR and iRepertoire HTBI primers produced the TCR beta libraries. TCRdb re-called the multiplex PCR reads with MiXCR, one entry per CDR3 protein. The profile shows 350,000 to 550,000 distinct CDR3 sequences, over 15% of them singletons. General study results and limits: Newly diagnosed Graves' patients exceeded persistent ones in TCR diversity. Newly diagnosed patients shared more than 750 public clonotypes; persistent patients shared approximately 2,900.

Documented time point: newly diagnosed GD, antithyroid drugs for less than 3 months. PBMC-derived RNA was used for the TCR library. It was an endocrinology department in Xi'an, China, that provided the patients. This CDR3 is built from 18 residues. CDR1 MDHEN and CDR2 SYDVKM come from the germline V gene. With 8 bases clipped from V and 9 bases from J, the junction kept 18 bases outside the gene matches. Turning to this clonotype: Its antigen is undetermined.

These sequences were also reported in another study, on T cells in Graves' hyperthyroidism and ophthalmopathy.

The receptor comes from a woman between 18 and 30 years old with Graves disease. The rearrangement uses TRBV28 and TRBJ2-1; 14 bases fit TRBD2. Material: peripheral blood mononuclear cells (PBMCs), obtained at new diagnosis, from a patient treated with antithyroid drugs. CDR3 in amino acids: CASQEGLAGGMRTGEQFF. DNA for the CDR3: TGTGCCAGCCAGGAAGGACTAGCGGGAGGAATGCGAACGGGTGAGCAGTTCTTC. Full variable domain (outside the CDR3, taken from reference TRBV28 and TRBJ2-1): DVKVTQSSRYLVKRTGEKVFLECVQDMDHENMFWYRQDPGLGLRLIYFSYDVKMKEKGDIPEGYSVSREKKERFSLILESASTNQTSMYLCASQEGLAGGMRTGEQFFGPGTRLTVL.